The TCR beta chain under discussion was sequenced for a study of Ad26.COV2.S vaccination and SARS-CoV-2 variants. Study details: The donor was enrolled in the Ad26.COV2.S arm of the COV1001 trial. Study-wide findings and caveats: Those who received the vaccine showed greater spike-specific TCR breadth than those given placebo. Analyses that measured TCR breadth and depth may have underestimated total T cell responses.

The CDR3 is 17 amino acids. Looked up from germline, CDR1 is KGHSH and CDR2 is LQKENI. Deletions cut 3 bases from V and 0 bases from J, with 17 bases between. The treatment was: roughly 20 received Ad26.COV2.S at low or high dose, single or two shots; roughly five received placebo; per-sample allocation not given. The samples date from day 63 after the first vaccine or placebo injection. This clone was seen more than once but under ten times. The target antigen is unknown. Produced via immunoSEQ multiplex PCR; TCRdb's table is partial and in-frame only. The table lists 510,000 or so clones, approximately 90% of them singletons.

This receptor was taken from a person between 18 and 65 years old who received the Ad26.COV2.S COVID-19 vaccine or a placebo. The sequencing used peripheral blood, collected in a trial of Ad26.COV2.S vaccine versus placebo. The V and J genes are TRBV18 and TRBJ1-1, with D unclear. The CDR3 here is CASSPLRPGLLNTEAFF. Here the CDR3 DNA reads TGTGCCAGCTCACCGCTACGCCCGGGCTTACTGAACACTGAAGCTTTCTTT.